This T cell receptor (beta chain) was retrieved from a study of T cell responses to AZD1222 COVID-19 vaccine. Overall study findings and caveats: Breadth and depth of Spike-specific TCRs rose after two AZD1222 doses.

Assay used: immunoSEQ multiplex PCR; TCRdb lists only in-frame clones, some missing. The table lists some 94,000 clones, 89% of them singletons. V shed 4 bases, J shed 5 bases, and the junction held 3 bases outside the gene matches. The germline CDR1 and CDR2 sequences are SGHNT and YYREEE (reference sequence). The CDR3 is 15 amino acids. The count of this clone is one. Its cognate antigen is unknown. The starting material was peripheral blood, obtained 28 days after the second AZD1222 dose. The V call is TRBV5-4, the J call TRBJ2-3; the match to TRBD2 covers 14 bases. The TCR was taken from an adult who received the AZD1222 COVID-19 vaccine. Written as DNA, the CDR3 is TGTGCCAGCAGCCGGACTAGCGGGGGGCAAGATACGCAGTATTTT. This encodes CASSRTSGGQDTQYF.